A single TCR beta chain is shown here with its context. At one end the junction does not follow the germline gene, possibly because of a read error. Per the original methods: Scientists estimated how many nucleated cells there were by amplifying reference gene primers. Assay: immunoSEQ multiplex PCR; the TCRdb copy retains only in-frame clones and omits some. D and trimming were read from the DNA, whereas the V and J calls and clone size are those reported in that table. The data contain around 140,000 clones, roughly 84% of them singletons. The CDR3 runs 14 residues. Germline loops: CDR1 SGHNT, CDR2 YENEEA. The sample belongs to a study of blood T cell repertoires in COVID-19. Study context: The cDNA or gDNA used as material had been derived from T cells, B-cell-depleted T cells, or PBMCs.

The TCR sequence derives from a man in his sixties with active or convalescent COVID-19. The specimen was peripheral blood. The rearrangement joins TRBV11-3 to TRBJ2-7, with D perhaps TRBD1 (7 bases). The CDR3 loop reads CASSLEQGTYEQYF. CDR3 DNA: TGTGCCAGCAGCCTAGAACAGGGGACTTACGAGCAGTACTTC.